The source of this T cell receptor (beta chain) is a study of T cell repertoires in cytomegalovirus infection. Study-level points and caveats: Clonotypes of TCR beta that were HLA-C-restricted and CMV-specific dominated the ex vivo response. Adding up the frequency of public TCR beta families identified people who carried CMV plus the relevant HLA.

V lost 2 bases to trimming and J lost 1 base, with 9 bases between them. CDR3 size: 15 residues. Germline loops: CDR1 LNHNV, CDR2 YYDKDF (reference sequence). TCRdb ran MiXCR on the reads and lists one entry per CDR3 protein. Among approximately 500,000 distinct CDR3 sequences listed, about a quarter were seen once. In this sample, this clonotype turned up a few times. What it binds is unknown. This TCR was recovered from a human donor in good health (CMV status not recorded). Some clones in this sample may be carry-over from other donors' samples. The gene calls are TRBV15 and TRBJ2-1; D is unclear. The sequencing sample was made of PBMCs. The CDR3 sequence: CATSRLVVSYNEQFF. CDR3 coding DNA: TGTGCCACCAGCAGACTAGTGGTATCCTACAATGAGCAGTTCTTC.